A single sample is the source of the 4 T cell receptor beta chains below, sequenced in a study of graft-versus-host responses after intestinal transplantation. No antigen has been assigned to these receptors. Assay used: immunoSEQ multiplex PCR; TCRdb lists only in-frame clones, some missing. The sample gives 95,000 to 130,000 clones, approximately 90% of which show up once; about 0.18% is in the top ten. The material sequenced was unstimulated CD4+ T cells sorted from spleen or lymph node cells, taken before intestinal transplant. Every receptor here comes from a human donor who received an intestinal transplant.

A few counts support this clone. The chain joins TRBV30 to TRBJ1-1; D unclear. Germline-derived CDR1 and CDR2 are GTSNPN and SVGIG (reference sequence). CDR3 length: 12 residues. The germline V and J ends were trimmed by 5 bases and 1 base, with 8 bases remaining between them. The CDR3 DNA reads as TGTGCCTGGGGGAGGGCGAACACTGAAGCTTTCTTT. This translates into CAWGRANTEAFF.

This clone appeared a single time. The chain has TRBV5-4 and TRBJ2-2; no definite D call. The CDR3 has 16 residues. V lost 0 bases and J lost 5, with 14 bases in between. The germline V gene encodes CDR1 SGHNT and CDR2 YYREEE (reference sequence). The CDR3 sequence is CASSLVLGVQTGELFF. The CDR3 DNA reads as TGTGCCAGCAGCTTGGTTTTAGGAGTTCAGACCGGGGAGCTGTTTTTT.

V is TRBV5-6 and J is TRBJ1-5, with 9 bases fitting TRBD1. J gave up 4 bases and V 6 bases, and 14 bases lay outside the gene matches. Germline V gives CDR1 SGHDT, CDR2 YYEEEE. This CDR3 is built from 17 residues. The CDR3 DNA reads TGTGCCAGCACCTCTAGACACCGGGACAGGGTTAATCAGCCCCAGCATTTT. Its protein product is CASTSRHRDRVNQPQHF.

The V and J genes are TRBV19 and TRBJ1-3; D call uncertain. Trimming removed 3 bases from V and 0 bases from J, with 6 bases in between. The CDR3 is 14 residues long. Germline-derived CDR1 and CDR2 are LNHDA and SQIVND (reference sequence). CDR3 region: CASSIGGSGNTIYF. The CDR3 DNA reads as TGTGCCAGTAGTATCGGCGGCTCTGGAAACACCATATATTTT.